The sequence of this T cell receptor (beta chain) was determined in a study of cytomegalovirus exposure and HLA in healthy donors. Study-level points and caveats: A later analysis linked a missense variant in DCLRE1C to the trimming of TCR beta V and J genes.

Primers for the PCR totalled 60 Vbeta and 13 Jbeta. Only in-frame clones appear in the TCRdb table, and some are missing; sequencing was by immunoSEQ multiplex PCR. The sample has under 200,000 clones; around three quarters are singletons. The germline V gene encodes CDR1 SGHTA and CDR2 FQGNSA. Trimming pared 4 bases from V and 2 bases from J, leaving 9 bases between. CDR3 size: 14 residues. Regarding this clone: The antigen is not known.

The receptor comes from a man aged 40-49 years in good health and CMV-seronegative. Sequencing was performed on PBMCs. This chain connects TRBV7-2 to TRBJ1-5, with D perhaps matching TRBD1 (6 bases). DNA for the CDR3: TGTGCCAGCAGCTCGACAGGCGGCAATCAGCCCCAGCATTTT. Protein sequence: CASSSTGGNQPQHF.